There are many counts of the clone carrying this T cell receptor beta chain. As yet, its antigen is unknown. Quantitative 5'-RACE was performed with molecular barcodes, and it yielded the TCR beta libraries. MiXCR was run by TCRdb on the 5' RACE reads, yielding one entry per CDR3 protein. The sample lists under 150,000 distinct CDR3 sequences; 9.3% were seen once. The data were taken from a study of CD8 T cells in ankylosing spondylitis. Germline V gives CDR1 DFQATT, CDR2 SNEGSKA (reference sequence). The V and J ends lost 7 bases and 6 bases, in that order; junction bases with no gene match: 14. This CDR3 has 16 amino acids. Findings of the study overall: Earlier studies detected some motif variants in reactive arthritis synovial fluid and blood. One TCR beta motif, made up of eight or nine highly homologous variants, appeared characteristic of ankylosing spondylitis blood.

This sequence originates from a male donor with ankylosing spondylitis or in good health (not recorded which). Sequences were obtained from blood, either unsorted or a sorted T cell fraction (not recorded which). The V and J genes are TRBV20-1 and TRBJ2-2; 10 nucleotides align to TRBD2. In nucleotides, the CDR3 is TGCAGTGTTGGAAGGCTAGCGGGAGTACGGGCCGGGGAGCTGTTTTTT. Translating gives CSVGRLAGVRAGELFF.